A selection of T cell receptor beta chains follows, all from one sample in a study of molecular identifiers for immune sequencing clone quantification. Via MiXCR, TCRdb re-called the PCR reads, giving one row per CDR3 protein. This table has around 480,000 distinct CDR3 sequences, 20% to 25% appearing once. Sequencing was performed on naive CD8+ T cells from blood, with Jurkat cell RNA spiked in. Receptors were obtained from a human donor in good health. Some libraries in this study had Jurkat cell RNA spiked in. CDR3s include the opening cysteine and the closing phenylalanine or tryptophan. The D gene is left open where the match is weak. The size entry is marked missing in some rows and otherwise reads once, few, many or a size class.

d_call: NA
v_call: TRBV6-2/TRBV6-3
cdr3_length: 14
j_call: TRBJ2-7
clone_size: many
cdr3_nt: TGTGCCAGCAGAGTCGGGCCACTGACGTACGAGCAGTACTTC
cdr3_aa: CASRVGPLTYEQYF

d_call: NA
v_call: TRBV28
cdr3_length: 16
j_call: TRBJ2-3
clone_size: many
cdr3_nt: TGTGCCAGCAGCAACGATAAACAGCTCAGCACAGATACGCAGTATTTT
cdr3_aa: CASSNDKQLSTDTQYF

d_call: NA
v_call: TRBV27
cdr3_length: 15
j_call: TRBJ1-2
clone_size: few
cdr3_nt: TGTGCCAGCAGTTTATCAAACAAGGCTGTCTATGGCTACACCTTC
cdr3_aa: CASSLSNKAVYGYTF

d_call: NA
v_call: TRBV12-3/TRBV12-4
cdr3_length: 14
j_call: TRBJ1-2
clone_size: few
cdr3_nt: TGTGCCAGCAGACCTCCATACGCTAACTATGGCTACACCTTC
cdr3_aa: CASRPPYANYGYTF

d_call: NA
v_call: TRBV4-1
cdr3_length: 16
j_call: TRBJ2-3
clone_size: many
cdr3_nt: TGCGCCAGCAGCCAAGAAGGGAAGGGGATGGTAGATACGCAGTATTTT
cdr3_aa: CASSQEGKGMVDTQYF

d_call: TRBD1
v_call: TRBV7-2
cdr3_length: 13
j_call: TRBJ1-1
clone_size: NA
cdr3_nt: TGTGCCAGCAGCTCAGGGGGGAGGGCTGAAGCTTTCTTT
cdr3_aa: CASSSGGRAEAFF

d_call: TRBD1
v_call: TRBV6-4
cdr3_length: 13
j_call: TRBJ1-1
clone_size: many
cdr3_nt: TGTGCCAGCAGTGAAGGGACAGGGCTCCAAGCTTTCTTT
cdr3_aa: CASSEGTGLQAFF

d_call: NA
v_call: TRBV27
cdr3_length: 13
j_call: TRBJ2-7
clone_size: NA
cdr3_nt: TGTGCCAGCGGTTTATCCCCGGCCTACGAGCAGTACTTC
cdr3_aa: CASGLSPAYEQYF

d_call: NA
v_call: TRBV20-1
cdr3_length: 13
j_call: TRBJ1-2
clone_size: NA
cdr3_nt: TGCAGTGCCGGATCCGGAGGTTACTATGGCTACACCTTC
cdr3_aa: CSAGSGGYYGYTF

d_call: NA
v_call: TRBV7-9
cdr3_length: 15
j_call: TRBJ2-1
clone_size: many
cdr3_nt: TGTGCCAGCAGCTTAGCGGGGTATAGGTACAATGAGCAGTTCTTC
cdr3_aa: CASSLAGYRYNEQFF

d_call: TRBD2
v_call: TRBV5-4
cdr3_length: 16
j_call: TRBJ2-3
clone_size: few
cdr3_nt: TGTGCCAGCAGCAACGGACTAGCGGGAGGGTTGGATACGCAGTATTTT
cdr3_aa: CASSNGLAGGLDTQYF

d_call: NA
v_call: TRBV11-2
cdr3_length: 16
j_call: TRBJ2-1
clone_size: NA
cdr3_nt: TGTGCCAGCAGCTGGGGCGGGGCGTTGATCGGCAATGAGCAGTTCTTC
cdr3_aa: CASSWGGALIGNEQFF

d_call: TRBD1
v_call: TRBV13
cdr3_length: 14
j_call: TRBJ2-4
clone_size: many
cdr3_nt: TGTGCCAGCAGCTACGGACAGGGGGCCGACATTCAGTACTTC
cdr3_aa: CASSYGQGADIQYF

d_call: TRBD2
v_call: TRBV7-9
cdr3_length: 16
j_call: TRBJ2-1
clone_size: NA
cdr3_nt: TGTGCCAGCAGCTCTTTAGCGGGAGGGCCGCTTAATGAGCAGTTCTTC
cdr3_aa: CASSSLAGGPLNEQFF

d_call: NA
v_call: TRBV30
cdr3_length: 15
j_call: TRBJ2-1
clone_size: NA
cdr3_nt: TGTGCCTGGAGTCCATTCAGACGCTCCTACAATGAGCAGTTCTTC
cdr3_aa: CAWSPFRRSYNEQFF

d_call: NA
v_call: TRBV24-1
cdr3_length: 14
j_call: TRBJ2-1
clone_size: many
cdr3_nt: TGTGCCACCAGTGATTGGGTTGAATACAATGAGCAGTTCTTC
cdr3_aa: CATSDWVEYNEQFF

d_call: TRBD1
v_call: TRBV6-5
cdr3_length: 15
j_call: TRBJ1-5
clone_size: many
cdr3_nt: TGTGCCAGCAGTTTTTCCCGACAGGGGGGCCAGCCCCAGCATTTT
cdr3_aa: CASSFSRQGGQPQHF

d_call: NA
v_call: TRBV5-1
cdr3_length: 15
j_call: TRBJ2-5
clone_size: few
cdr3_nt: TGCGCCAGCAGCTTGGGGACAGCCTCAAGAGGGACCCAGTACTTC
cdr3_aa: CASSLGTASRGTQYF

d_call: NA
v_call: TRBV27
cdr3_length: 15
j_call: TRBJ2-3
clone_size: many
cdr3_nt: TGTGCCAGCAGCCCCGGCTTATCTCGCACAGATACGCAGTATTTT
cdr3_aa: CASSPGLSRTDTQYF

d_call: NA
v_call: TRBV6-2/TRBV6-3
cdr3_length: 14
j_call: TRBJ2-3
clone_size: many
cdr3_nt: TGTGCCAGCAGTTGGACTGATAGCACAGATACGCAGTATTTT
cdr3_aa: CASSWTDSTDTQYF

d_call: NA
v_call: TRBV5-5
cdr3_length: 16
j_call: TRBJ2-3
clone_size: many
cdr3_nt: TGTGCCAGCAGCAAGAAAGGACAGCCCACCACAGATACGCAGTATTTT
cdr3_aa: CASSKKGQPTTDTQYF

d_call: NA
v_call: TRBV5-1
cdr3_length: 14
j_call: TRBJ2-7
clone_size: NA
cdr3_nt: TGCGCCAGCAGCTTGGTTGAAGTTCGTAACGAGCAGTACTTC
cdr3_aa: CASSLVEVRNEQYF

d_call: NA
v_call: TRBV10-2
cdr3_length: 12
j_call: TRBJ2-7
clone_size: many
cdr3_nt: TGCGCCAGCAGTGAGCCTGGGGGCGAGCAGTACTTC
cdr3_aa: CASSEPGGEQYF

d_call: NA
v_call: TRBV6-2/TRBV6-3
cdr3_length: 14
j_call: TRBJ1-2
clone_size: few
cdr3_nt: TGTGCCAGCAGTTACTTGCCAGGGCGCTATGGCTACACCTTC
cdr3_aa: CASSYLPGRYGYTF

d_call: NA
v_call: TRBV7-9
cdr3_length: 13
j_call: TRBJ2-5
clone_size: NA
cdr3_nt: TGTGCCAGCGGCTTGAGGTACCAAGAGACCCAGTACTTC
cdr3_aa: CASGLRYQETQYF

d_call: NA
v_call: TRBV18
cdr3_length: 16
j_call: TRBJ1-4
clone_size: few
cdr3_nt: TGTGCCAGCTCACCACCGCTCGGGGGGGCCGGGGAAAAACTGTTTTTT
cdr3_aa: CASSPPLGGAGEKLFF

d_call: NA
v_call: TRBV29-1
cdr3_length: 12
j_call: TRBJ2-7
clone_size: NA
cdr3_nt: TGCAGCCCAGCTCCTGAGTCAGGCGAGCAGTACTTC
cdr3_aa: CSPAPESGEQYF

d_call: TRBD2
v_call: TRBV5-1
cdr3_length: 15
j_call: TRBJ2-5
clone_size: NA
cdr3_nt: TGCGCCAGCAGCTTGGGCGGGGGGGCCCTTGGGACCCAGTACTTC
cdr3_aa: CASSLGGGALGTQYF

d_call: NA
v_call: TRBV3-1
cdr3_length: 15
j_call: TRBJ2-7
clone_size: many
cdr3_nt: TGTGCCAGCAGCCTCTCCTGGGGGGCGCAGGACGAGCAGTACTTC
cdr3_aa: CASSLSWGAQDEQYF